Sequencing of this T cell receptor beta chain was carried out in a study of graft-versus-host responses after intestinal transplantation. The wider study: Anti-thymocyte globulin induction preceded about 3 years of tacrolimus and steroid maintenance in all recipients.

Data came from immunoSEQ multiplex PCR; TCRdb stores just in-frame clones and leaves some out. Among more than 4,500 clones listed, roughly two thirds were seen once. Study-wide results and caveats: High graft-versus-host to host-versus-graft clonal ratios were found in allografts of patients who had graft-donor T cell macrochimerism. GvH clones were found in recipient marrow; some appeared first in ileum or blood.

The germline V gene has CDR1 MNHEY and CDR2 SVGAGI. Trimming shortened V by 6 bases and J by 5 bases, and 14 bases separated the two germline ends. This CDR3 is 14 amino acids long. Details on this clone: Its specificity is not known.

This sequence was found in a human patient who received an intestinal transplant, so some T cells may come from the graft donor. J is TRBJ2-1 and V is TRBV6-5, with D perhaps matching TRBD2 (6 bases). The input for sequencing was PBMCs, taken around 76 weeks after intestinal transplant. CDR3 loop: CASSKARGNNEQFF. CDR3 DNA: TGTGCCAGCAGCAAGGCCCGGGGGAACAATGAGCAGTTCTTC.